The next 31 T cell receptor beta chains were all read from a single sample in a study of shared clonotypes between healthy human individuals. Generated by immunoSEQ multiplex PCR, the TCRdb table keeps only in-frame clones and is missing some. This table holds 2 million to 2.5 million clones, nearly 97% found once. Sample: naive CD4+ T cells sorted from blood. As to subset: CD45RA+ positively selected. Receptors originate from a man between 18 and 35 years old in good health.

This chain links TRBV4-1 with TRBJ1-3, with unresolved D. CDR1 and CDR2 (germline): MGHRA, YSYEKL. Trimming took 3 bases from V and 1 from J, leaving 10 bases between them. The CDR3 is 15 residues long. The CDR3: CASSQGRPSGNTIYF. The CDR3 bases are TGCGCCAGCAGCCAGGGCAGGCCTTCTGGAAACACCATATATTTT.

The CDR3 loop reads CASSDRLAGTDTQYF. The CDR3 nucleotides are TGTGCCAGCAGTGACCGACTAGCGGGGACAGATACGCAGTATTTT. This chain connects TRBV2 to TRBJ2-3; 11 bases agree with TRBD2. CDR3 length equals 15 residues. Germline assignment: CDR1 SNHLY and CDR2 FYNNEI. The trim removed 3 bases at V and 3 bases at J, leaving 2 bases unmatched.

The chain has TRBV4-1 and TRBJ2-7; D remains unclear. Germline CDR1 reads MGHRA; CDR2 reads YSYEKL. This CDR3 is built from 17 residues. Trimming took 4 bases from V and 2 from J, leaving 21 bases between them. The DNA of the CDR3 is TGCGCCAGCAGCCTACAAAACCTGGATGGAGCAGCCTACGAGCAGTACTTC. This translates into CASSLQNLDGAAYEQYF.

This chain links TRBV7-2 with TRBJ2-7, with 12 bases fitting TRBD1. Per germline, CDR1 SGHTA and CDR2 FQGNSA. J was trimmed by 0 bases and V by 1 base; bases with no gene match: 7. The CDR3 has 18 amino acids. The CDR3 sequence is CASSLVGTGGSSSYEQYF. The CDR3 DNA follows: TGTGCCAGCAGCTTAGTCGGGACAGGGGGCTCGAGCTCCTACGAGCAGTACTTC.

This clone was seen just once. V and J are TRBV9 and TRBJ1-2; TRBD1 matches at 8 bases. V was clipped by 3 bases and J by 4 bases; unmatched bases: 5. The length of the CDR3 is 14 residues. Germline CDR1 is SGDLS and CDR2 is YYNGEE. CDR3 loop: CASSDRTGTYGYTF. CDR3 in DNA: TGTGCCAGCAGCGATAGGACAGGGACCTATGGCTACACCTTC.

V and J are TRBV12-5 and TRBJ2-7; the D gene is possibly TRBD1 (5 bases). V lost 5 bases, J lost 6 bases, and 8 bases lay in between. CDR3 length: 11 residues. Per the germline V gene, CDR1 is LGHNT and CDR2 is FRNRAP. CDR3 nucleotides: TGTGCTAGTGGTCCCCAGGGCGAGCAGTACTTC. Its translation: CASGPQGEQYF.

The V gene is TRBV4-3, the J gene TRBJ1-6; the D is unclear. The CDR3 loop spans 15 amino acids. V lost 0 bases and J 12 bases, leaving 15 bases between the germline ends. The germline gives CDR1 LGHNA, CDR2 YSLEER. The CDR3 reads CASSQEGGRMGPLHF. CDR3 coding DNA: TGCGCCAGCAGCCAAGAGGGAGGGAGGATGGGACCCCTCCACTTT.

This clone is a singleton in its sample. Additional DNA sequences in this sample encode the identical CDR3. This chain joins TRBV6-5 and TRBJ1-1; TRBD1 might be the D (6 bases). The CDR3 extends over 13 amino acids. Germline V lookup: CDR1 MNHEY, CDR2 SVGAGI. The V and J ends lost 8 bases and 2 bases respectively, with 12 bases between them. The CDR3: CASRRGPNTEAFF. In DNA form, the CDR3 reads TGTGCCAGCCGCAGGGGCCCTAACACTGAAGCTTTCTTT.

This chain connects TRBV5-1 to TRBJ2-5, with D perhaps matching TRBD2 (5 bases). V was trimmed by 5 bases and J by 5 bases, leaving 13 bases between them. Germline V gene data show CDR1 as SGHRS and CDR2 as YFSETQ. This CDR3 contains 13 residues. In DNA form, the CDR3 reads TGCGCCAGCAGAGAGCCTCCGGGGGAGACCCAGTACTTC. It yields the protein CASREPPGETQYF. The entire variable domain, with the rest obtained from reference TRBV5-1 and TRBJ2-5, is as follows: KAGVTQTPRYLIKTRGQQVTLSCSPISGHRSVSWYQQTPGQGLQFLFEYFSETQRNKGNFPGRFSGRQFSNSRSEMNVSTLELGDSALYLCASREPPGETQYFGPGTRLLVL.

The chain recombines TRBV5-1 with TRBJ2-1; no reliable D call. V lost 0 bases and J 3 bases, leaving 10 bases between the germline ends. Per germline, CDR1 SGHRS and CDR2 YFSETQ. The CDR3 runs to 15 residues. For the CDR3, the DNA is TGCGCCAGCAGCTTGGCGGGCTCGTACTACAATGAGCAGTTCTTC. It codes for CASSLAGSYYNEQFF.

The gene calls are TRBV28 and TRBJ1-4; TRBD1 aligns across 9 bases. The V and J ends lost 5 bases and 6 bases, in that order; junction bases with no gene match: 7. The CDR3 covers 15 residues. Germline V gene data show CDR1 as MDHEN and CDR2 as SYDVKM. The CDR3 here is CASSTNRGRYEKLFF. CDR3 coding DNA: TGTGCCAGCAGTACCAACAGGGGGCGGTATGAAAAACTGTTTTTT.

Here the CDR3 reads CASSLLGTSNYGYTF. DNA of the CDR3: TGTGCCAGCAGCTTATTAGGGACATCTAACTATGGCTACACCTTC. The chain employs TRBV11-2 and TRBJ1-2; a weak D match, TRBD1 (6 bases). Germline CDR1 and CDR2: SGHAT and FQNNGV. This CDR3 spans 15 amino acids. V shed 2 bases and J shed 0 bases, with 10 bases lying between them.

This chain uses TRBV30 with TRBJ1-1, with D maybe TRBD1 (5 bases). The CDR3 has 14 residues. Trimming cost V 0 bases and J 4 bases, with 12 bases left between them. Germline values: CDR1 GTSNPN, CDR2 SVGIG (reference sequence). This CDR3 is CAWSVTRVSTEAFF. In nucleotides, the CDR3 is TGTGCCTGGAGTGTAACCAGGGTCAGCACTGAAGCTTTCTTT.

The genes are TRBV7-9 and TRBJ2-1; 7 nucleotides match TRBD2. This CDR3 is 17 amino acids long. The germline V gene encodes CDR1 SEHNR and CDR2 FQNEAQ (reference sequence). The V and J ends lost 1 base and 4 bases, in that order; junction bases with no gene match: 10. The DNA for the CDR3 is TGTGCCAGCAGCTTAGGTATTAGCGGGTCCCTATACAATGAGCAGTTCTTC. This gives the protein CASSLGISGSLYNEQFF.

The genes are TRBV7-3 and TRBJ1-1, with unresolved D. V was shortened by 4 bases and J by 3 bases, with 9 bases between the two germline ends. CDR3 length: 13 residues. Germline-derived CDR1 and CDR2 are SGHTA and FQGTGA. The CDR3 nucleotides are TGTGCCAGCAGCTCCCAGGAGCACACTGAAGCTTTCTTT. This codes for CASSSQEHTEAFF.

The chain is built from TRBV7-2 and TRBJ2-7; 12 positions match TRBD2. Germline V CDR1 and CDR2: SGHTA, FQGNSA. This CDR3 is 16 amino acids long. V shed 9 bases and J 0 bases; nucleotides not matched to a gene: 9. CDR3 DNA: TGTGCCAGTGGACCGGCTAGCGGGGGGGACTCCTACGAGCAGTACTTC. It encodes CASGPASGGDSYEQYF.

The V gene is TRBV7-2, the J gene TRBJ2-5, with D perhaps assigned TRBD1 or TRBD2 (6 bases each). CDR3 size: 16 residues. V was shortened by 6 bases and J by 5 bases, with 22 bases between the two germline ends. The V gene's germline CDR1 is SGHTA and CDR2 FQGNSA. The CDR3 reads CASSRGSGAGYETQYF. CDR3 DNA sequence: TGTGCCAGCAGTCGCGGATCGGGGGCTGGGTATGAGACCCAGTACTTC.

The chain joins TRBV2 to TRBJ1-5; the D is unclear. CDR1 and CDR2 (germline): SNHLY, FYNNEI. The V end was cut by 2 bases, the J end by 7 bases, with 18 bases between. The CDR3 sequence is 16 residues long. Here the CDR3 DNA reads TGTGCCAGCAGTGAATTAGACGGGAGTTTCGGCCAGCCCCAGCATTTT. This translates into CASSELDGSFGQPQHF.

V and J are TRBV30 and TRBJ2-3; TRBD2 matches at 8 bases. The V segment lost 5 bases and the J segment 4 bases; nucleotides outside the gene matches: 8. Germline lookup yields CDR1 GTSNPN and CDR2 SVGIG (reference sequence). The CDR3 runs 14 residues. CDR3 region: CAWYPSGHADTQYF. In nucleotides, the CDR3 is TGTGCCTGGTACCCTAGCGGGCATGCAGATACGCAGTATTTT.

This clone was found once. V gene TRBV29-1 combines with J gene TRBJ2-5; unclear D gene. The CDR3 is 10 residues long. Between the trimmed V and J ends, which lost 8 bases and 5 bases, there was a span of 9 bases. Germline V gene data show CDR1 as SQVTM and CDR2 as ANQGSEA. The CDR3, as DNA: TGCAGCCCCAAGGGCGAGACCCAGTACTTC. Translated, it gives CSPKGETQYF. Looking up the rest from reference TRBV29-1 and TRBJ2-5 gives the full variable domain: SAVISQKPSRDICQRGTSLTIQCQVDSQVTMMFWYRQQPGQSLTLIATANQGSEATYESGFVIDKFPISRPNLTFSTLTVSNMSPEDSSIYLCSPKGETQYFGPGTRLLVL.

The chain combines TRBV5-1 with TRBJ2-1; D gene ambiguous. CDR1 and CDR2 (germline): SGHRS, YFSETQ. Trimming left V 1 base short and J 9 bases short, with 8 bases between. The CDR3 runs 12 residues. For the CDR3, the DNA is TGCGCCAGCAGCTTGAACGCGGCTGAGCAGTTCTTC. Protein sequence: CASSLNAAEQFF.

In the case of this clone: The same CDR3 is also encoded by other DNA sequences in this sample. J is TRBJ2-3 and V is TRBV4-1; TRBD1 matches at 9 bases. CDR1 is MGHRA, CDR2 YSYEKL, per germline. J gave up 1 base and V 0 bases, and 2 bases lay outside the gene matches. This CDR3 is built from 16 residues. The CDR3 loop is CASSQDRDRGTDTQYF. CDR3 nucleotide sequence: TGCGCCAGCAGCCAAGACCGGGACAGGGGCACAGATACGCAGTATTTT.

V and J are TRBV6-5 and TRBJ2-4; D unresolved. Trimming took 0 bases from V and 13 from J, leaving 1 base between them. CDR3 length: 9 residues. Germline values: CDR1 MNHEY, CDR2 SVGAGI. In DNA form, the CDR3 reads TGTGCCAGCAGTTACTCCCAGTACTTC. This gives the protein CASSYSQYF.

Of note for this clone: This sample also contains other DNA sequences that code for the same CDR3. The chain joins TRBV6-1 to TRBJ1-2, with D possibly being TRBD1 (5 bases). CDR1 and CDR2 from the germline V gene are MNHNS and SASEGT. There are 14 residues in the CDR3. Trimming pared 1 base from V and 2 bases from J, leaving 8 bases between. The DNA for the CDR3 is TGTGCCAGCAGTGAAGGCGGGGGGAACTATGGCTACACCTTC. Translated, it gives CASSEGGGNYGYTF.

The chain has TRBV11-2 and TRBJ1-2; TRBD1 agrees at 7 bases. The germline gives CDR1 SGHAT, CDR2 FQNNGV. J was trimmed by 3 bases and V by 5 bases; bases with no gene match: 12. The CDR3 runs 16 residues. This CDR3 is CASSPLSGGGDYGYTF. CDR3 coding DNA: TGTGCCAGCAGCCCCCTTTCAGGGGGGGGAGACTATGGCTACACCTTC.

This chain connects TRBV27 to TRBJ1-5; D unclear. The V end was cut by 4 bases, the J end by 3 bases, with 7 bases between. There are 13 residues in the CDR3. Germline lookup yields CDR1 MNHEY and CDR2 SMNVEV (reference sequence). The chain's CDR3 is CASSYTVNQPQHF. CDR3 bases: TGTGCCAGCAGTTACACAGTCAATCAGCCCCAGCATTTT.

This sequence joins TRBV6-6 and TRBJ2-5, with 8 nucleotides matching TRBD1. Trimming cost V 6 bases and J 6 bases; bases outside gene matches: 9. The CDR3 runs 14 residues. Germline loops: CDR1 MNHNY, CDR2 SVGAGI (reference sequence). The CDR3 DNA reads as TGTGCCAGCAGCTGGACAGGGAATTTGAAGACCCAGTACTTC. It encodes CASSWTGNLKTQYF.

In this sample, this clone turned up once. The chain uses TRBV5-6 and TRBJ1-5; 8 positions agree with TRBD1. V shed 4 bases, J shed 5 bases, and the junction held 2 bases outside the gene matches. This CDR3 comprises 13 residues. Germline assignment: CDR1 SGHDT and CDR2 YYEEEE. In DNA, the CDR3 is TGTGCCAGCAGCCGACAGGGGTATCAGCCCCAGCATTTT. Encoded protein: CASSRQGYQPQHF.

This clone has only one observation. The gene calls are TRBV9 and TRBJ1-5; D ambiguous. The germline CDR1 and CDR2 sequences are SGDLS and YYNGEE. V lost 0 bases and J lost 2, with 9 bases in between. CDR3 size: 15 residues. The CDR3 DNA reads TGTGCCAGCAGCGTAGGGCACCAAGGCAATCAGCCCCAGCATTTT. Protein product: CASSVGHQGNQPQHF.

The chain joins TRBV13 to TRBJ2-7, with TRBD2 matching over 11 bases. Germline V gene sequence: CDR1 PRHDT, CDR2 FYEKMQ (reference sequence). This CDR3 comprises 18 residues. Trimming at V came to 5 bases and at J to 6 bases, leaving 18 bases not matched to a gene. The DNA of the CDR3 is TGTGCCAGCAGCCCGTTTAGTACAAAACTAGCGGGAGAGGTCGAGCAGTACTTC. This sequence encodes CASSPFSTKLAGEVEQYF.

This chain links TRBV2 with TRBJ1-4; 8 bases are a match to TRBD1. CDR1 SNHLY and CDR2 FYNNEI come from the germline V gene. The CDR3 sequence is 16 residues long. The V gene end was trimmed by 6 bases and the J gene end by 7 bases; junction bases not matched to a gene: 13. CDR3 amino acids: CASRNPGQGAGEKLFF. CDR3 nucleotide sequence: TGTGCCAGCAGGAACCCTGGGCAGGGGGCTGGTGAAAAACTGTTTTTT.